The 8 T cell receptor beta chains presented below share a single source sample, sequenced in a study of blood T cell repertoires in COVID-19 (dated by TCRdb to 2020 to 2022). Library construction relied on the immunoSEQ multiplex PCR assay. Not all clones reach the TCRdb copy of this immuneACCESS table, which keeps in-frame sequences only. Checked studies attribute under half of the gap to unresolved V genes and leave the rest unexplained. Across this sample there are under 250,000 clones, with roughly four fifths seen only once. Jointly, the top ten make up over 9.5% of the sample. Sequencing input: peripheral blood. Receptor source: a woman between 35 and 50 years old with acute or convalescent COVID-19.

The chain employs TRBV10-3 and TRBJ2-7; 8 bases map to TRBD1. The junction had 12 bases not matched to a gene; V was cut back by 6 bases and J by 5 bases. CDR1 is ENHRY and CDR2 is SYGVKD in the germline V gene. The CDR3 totals 15 residues. The CDR3, as DNA: TGTGCCATCAGGGACAGGGAGAGAGGTAGTCACGAGCAGTACTTC. Its protein product is CAIRDRERGSHEQYF.

The chain has TRBV11-3 and TRBJ2-7; the match to TRBD1 covers 7 bases. Germline V gene data show CDR1 as SGHNT and CDR2 as YENEEA. The CDR3 runs 13 residues. V shed 2 bases and J 3 bases; nucleotides not matched to a gene: 1. CDR3 region: CASSLRDSYEQYF. DNA of the CDR3: TGTGCCAGCAGCTTAAGGGACAGCTACGAGCAGTACTTC.

The CDR3 DNA follows: TGTGCCAGCAGCCTGGGACTCAACATTCAGTACTTC. Translating gives CASSLGLNIQYF. The J gene is TRBJ2-4, the V gene TRBV2; weak D call: TRBD2 (6 bases). The germline gives CDR1 SNHLY, CDR2 FYNNEI. Between the trimmed V and J ends, which lost 6 bases and 7 bases, there was a span of 10 bases. The CDR3 is 12 amino acids.

This rearrangement joins TRBV27 to TRBJ1-1, with 11 bases identical to TRBD1. This CDR3 is 15 amino acids long. Germline trimming cut 6 bases from V and 9 bases from J; bases unmatched to any gene: 12. Germline CDR1 MNHEY, CDR2 SMNVEV (reference sequence). The CDR3 here is CASSWDRGKSAKAFF. The CDR3 DNA reads TGTGCCAGCAGCTGGGACAGGGGGAAATCGGCGAAAGCTTTCTTT.

The chain couples TRBV7-2 to TRBJ2-1; possible D gene TRBD2, 6 bases. The CDR3 is 16 amino acids. The V and J ends lost 1 base and 6 bases respectively, with 16 bases between them. Germline CDR1 SGHTA, CDR2 FQGNSA. The CDR3, as DNA: TGTGCCAGCAGCTTAGTTGCGGCGGGGTGGGGCAATGAGCAGTTCTTC. Translation: CASSLVAAGWGNEQFF.

The chain has TRBV25-1 and TRBJ1-2; TRBD1 might be the D (6 bases). V was trimmed by 3 bases and J by 3 bases, leaving 17 bases between them. The CDR3 extends over 16 amino acids. Germline V gene data show CDR1 as MGHDK and CDR2 as SYGVNS. The CDR3 region has the DNA TGTGCCAGCAGTGACCGGCGGGGGGGGCTAGACTATGGCTACACCTTC. Amino acids: CASSDRRGGLDYGYTF.

This chain connects TRBV28 to TRBJ2-3; TRBD1 aligns across 9 bases. V lost 4 bases to trimming and J lost 4 bases; unmatched junction nucleotides: 3. Germline assignment: CDR1 MDHEN and CDR2 SYDVKM. The CDR3 loop spans 14 amino acids. CDR3 sequence: CASSSTGGADTQYF. CDR3 in DNA: TGTGCCAGCAGTTCTACAGGGGGCGCAGATACGCAGTATTTT.

CDR3 protein: CASSLGAQGTEKLFF. The CDR3 nucleotides read TGTGCCAGCAGCTTGGGGGCCCAGGGGACTGAAAAACTGTTTTTT. This rearrangement joins TRBV5-8 to TRBJ1-4; D perhaps matches TRBD1 (6 bases). With 0 bases removed from V and 7 bases from J, the gap between germline ends came to 13 bases. The CDR3 has 15 amino acids. The germline V gene encodes CDR1 SGHTS and CDR2 YDEGEE. Complete variable domain (other parts from reference TRBV5-8 and TRBJ1-4): EAGVTQSPTHLIKTRGQQATLRCSPISGHTSVYWYQQALGLGLQFLLWYDEGEERNRGNFPPRFSGRQFPNYSSELNVNALELEDSALYLCASSLGAQGTEKLFFGSGTQLSVL.